These 14 T cell receptor beta chains share one sample of origin, sequenced in a study of tumor-infiltrating lymphocytes in primary liver carcinoma. Unsorted bulk tissue of about 20-30 mg yielded co-extracted RNA and DNA. The authors made TCR beta cDNA from about 500 ng total RNA with a constant-region primer. ARM-PCR was slightly modified, and three nested multiplex PCR rounds with it gave rise to the TCR beta libraries. The first two PCR rounds, around 10 cycles each, used TRBV1-TRBV30 forward primers and a C-beta reverse primer. TCRdb independently ran MiXCR on the multiplex PCR reads; one entry per CDR3 protein. The sample lists about 130,000 distinct CDR3 sequences; 60% to 75% were seen once. Sequences were obtained from liver tumor tissue from sampling region 3. Noted subset: tumor region T3, left-lateral pole. The receptors derive from a woman aged 60-75 years with primary liver carcinoma and hepatitis B virus infection.

With regard to this clonotype: At one boundary the junction diverges from the germline segment, which might be a read error. The genes are TRBV28 and TRBJ2-3; 9 nucleotides line up with TRBD2. The CDR3 totals 20 residues. The V gene's germline CDR1 is MDHEN and CDR2 SYDVKM. CDR3 region: CASSSEYDSGSWGNTDMQYF. The DNA for the CDR3 is TGTGCCAGCAGTTCCGAATACGATAGCGGGAGTTGGGGGAACACAGATATGCAGTATTTT.

The CDR3 spells CASSNGTIFVQETQYF. CDR3 DNA sequence: TGTGCCAGCAGCAACGGGACAATTTTCGTCCAAGAGACCCAGTACTTC. The V call is TRBV11-1, the J call TRBJ2-5; D perhaps matches TRBD1 (6 bases). The CDR3 runs to 16 residues. Deletions cut 5 bases from V and 1 base from J, with 17 bases between. CDR1 and CDR2 from the germline V gene are SGHAT and FQDESV (reference sequence).

About this clonotype itself: In this CDR3 the conserved last residue, phenylalanine or tryptophan, is missing, so a read error is likely. The chain uses TRBV28 and TRBJ2-7; D call uncertain. Germline V gene sequence: CDR1 MDHEN, CDR2 SYDVKM. The CDR3 contains 12 residues. Trimming removed 6 bases from V and 2 bases from J, with 8 bases in between. CDR3 residues: CASRGPTYEQYL. CDR3 in DNA: TGTGCCAGCAGAGGTCCTACCTACGAGCAGTACCTC.

This clonotype was counted many times. This chain uses TRBV11-2 with TRBJ2-7, with 9 bases aligning to TRBD2. The germline V gene has CDR1 SGHAT and CDR2 FQNNGV. Trimming cost V 2 bases and J 5 bases; bases outside gene matches: 10. This CDR3 has 16 residues. CDR3 in amino acids: CASSLLRASGTHEQYF. The CDR3 DNA sequence: TGTGCCAGCAGCTTATTAAGGGCTAGCGGGACCCACGAGCAGTACTTC. Together with reference TRBV11-2 and TRBJ2-7, the CDR3 gives the full variable domain: EAGVAQSPRYKIIEKRQSVAFWCNPISGHATLYWYQQILGQGPKLLIQFQNNGVVDDSQLPKDRFSAERLKGVDSTLKIQPAKLEDSAVYLCASSLLRASGTHEQYFGPGTRLTVT.

This clonotype was detected a few times. A much larger clone sits a single nucleotide away, making a read error possible. The chain carries TRBV6-6 and TRBJ2-7; D is possibly TRBD1 (5 bases). Trimming removed 5 bases at V and 2 bases at J, with 13 bases between. The germline CDR1 and CDR2 sequences are MNHNY and SVGAGI (reference sequence). The CDR3 is 14 amino acids. DNA for the CDR3: TGTGCCAGCAGTCTGAGGCAGGGAACCTACGAGCAGTACTTC. It yields the protein CASSLRQGTYEQYF.

This clonotype was seen a single time. Here the CDR3 omits its conserved ending phenylalanine or tryptophan, so a read error is the likely source. This chain uses TRBV12-3 or TRBV12-4 with TRBJ2-2; 10 bases line up with TRBD2. With V trimmed by 6 bases and J by 7 bases, 8 bases remained unmatched. The CDR3 is 15 residues long. The DNA for the CDR3 is TGTGCCAGCAGCCCTAGCGGGAGAGTGGGCGGGGAGCTGTTTTTG. Its translation is CASSPSGRVGGELFL.

Concerning this clonotype itself: Sequence at one end of the junction differs from germline and may be a read error. The chain carries TRBV11-2 and TRBJ1-3, with no clear D. This CDR3 is built from 14 residues. The germline gives CDR1 SGHAT, CDR2 FQNNGV. CDR3 in amino acids: CASSSGRGGNAIYF. DNA of the CDR3: TGTGCAAGCAGCTCAGGCCGGGGTGGAAACGCCATATATTTT.

For this clonotype: One end of the junction is discordant with germline, which a read error may explain. The J gene is TRBJ2-2, the V gene TRBV11-2; the D gene is possibly TRBD2 (5 bases). The CDR3 runs to 15 residues. The germline CDR1 and CDR2 sequences are SGHAT and FQNNGV. This CDR3 reads CASSLMLENTGELFF. DNA of the CDR3: TGTGCCAGCAGCTTAATGCTGGAGAACACCGGGGAGTTGTTTTTT.

This sequence joins TRBV11-2 and TRBJ2-3; the D gene is possibly TRBD2 (7 bases). Germline V CDR1 and CDR2: SGHAT, FQNNGV. The CDR3 contains 15 residues. The CDR3 DNA follows: TGTGCTGGCAGCCTACAGAGGGGGGGCTTAGATACGCAGTATTTT. Residues: CAGSLQRGGLDTQYF.

This clonotype occurred many times. The V gene is TRBV5-5, the J gene TRBJ1-5; the D is unclear. Trimming shortened V by 0 bases and J by 0 bases, and 10 bases separated the two germline ends. This CDR3 comprises 16 residues. CDR1 and CDR2 (germline): SGHKS, YYEKEE (reference sequence). CDR3 residues: CASSLAAVASNQPQHF. CDR3 sequence (DNA): TGTGCCAGCAGCTTGGCTGCGGTTGCTAGCAATCAGCCCCAGCATTTT.

The chain couples TRBV5-1 to TRBJ1-4, with D possibly matching TRBD1 (6 bases). Trimming took 6 bases from V and 0 from J, leaving 18 bases between them. The CDR3 sequence is 17 residues long. Germline CDR1 and CDR2: SGHRS and YFSETQ. The CDR3 sequence is CASTRKTGITTNEKLFF. The CDR3 coding sequence is TGCGCCAGCACCCGAAAAACAGGGATCACAACTAATGAAAAACTGTTTTTT.

As for this clonotype: Given a much more abundant clone one base away, this may be a read error. The V gene is TRBV5-6, the J gene TRBJ2-7, with D perhaps matching TRBD2 (6 bases). CDR3 length: 16 amino acids. In germline, CDR1 is SGHDT, CDR2 YYEEEE. This chain's CDR3 is CASSLLGGMVGYVQYF. In DNA, the CDR3 is TGTGCCAGCAGCTTGCTGGGCGGGATGGTCGGCTACGTGCAGTACTTC.

Comments on this clonotype: Compared with germline, one end of the junction differs, possibly owing to a read error. V is TRBV29-1 and J is TRBJ2-7; 8 nucleotides align to TRBD2. The CDR3 loop spans 12 amino acids. CDR1 is SQVTM, CDR2 ANQGSEA, per germline. CDR3 sequence: CRVERGPNEQYF. The CDR3 DNA sequence: TGCAGAGTTGAGCGGGGGCCCAACGAGCAGTACTTC.

Worth noting for this clonotype: A clone one base away is much larger, so this may be a read error. The V gene is TRBV28, the J gene TRBJ1-1; a weak D match, TRBD1 (5 bases). CDR3 size: 15 residues. Germline CDR1 MDHEN, CDR2 SYDVKM. V was shortened by 5 bases and J by 0 bases, with 13 bases between the two germline ends. CDR3 sequence reads: CASSLTGGMNTEAFF. The CDR3, as DNA: TGTGCCAGCAGTCTCACTGGGGGGATGAACACTGAAGCTTTCTTT.